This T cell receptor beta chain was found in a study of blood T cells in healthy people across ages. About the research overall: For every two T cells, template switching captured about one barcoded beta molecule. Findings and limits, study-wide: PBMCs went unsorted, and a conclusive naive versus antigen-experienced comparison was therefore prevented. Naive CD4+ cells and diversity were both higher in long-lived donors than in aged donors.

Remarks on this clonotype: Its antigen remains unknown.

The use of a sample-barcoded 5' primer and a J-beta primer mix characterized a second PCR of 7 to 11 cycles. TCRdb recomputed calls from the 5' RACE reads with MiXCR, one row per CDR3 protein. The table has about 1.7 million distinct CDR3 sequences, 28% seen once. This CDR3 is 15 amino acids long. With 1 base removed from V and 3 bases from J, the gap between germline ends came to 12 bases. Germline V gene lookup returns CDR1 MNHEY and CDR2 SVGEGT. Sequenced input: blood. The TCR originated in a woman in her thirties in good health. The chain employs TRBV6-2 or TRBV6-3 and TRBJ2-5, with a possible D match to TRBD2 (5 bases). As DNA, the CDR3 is TGTGCCAGCAGTTACTGGGGAGAAAGAGAAGAGACCCAGTACTTC. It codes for CASSYWGEREETQYF.